This T cell receptor beta chain derives from a study of cytomegalovirus exposure and HLA in healthy donors. Study-wide points: Certain indistinguishable V segments, among them TRBV6-2 and TRBV6-3, were excluded. Some public TCRs appeared in many individuals, while most sequences were rare.

After removal of 6 bases from V and 5 bases from J, the junction contained 2 bases not matched to a gene. The CDR3 spans 13 residues. Germline CDR1 MNHEY, CDR2 SVGAGI. Details on this clone: Its antigen is undetermined.

60 Vbeta and 13 Jbeta primers were used in PCR. Only in-frame clones appear in the TCRdb table, and some are missing; sequencing was by immunoSEQ multiplex PCR. The sample comprises approximately 200,000 clones, about four fifths of which are singletons, and more than 4.5% rests with the top ten. The specimen sequenced was PBMCs. The chain joins TRBV6-5 to TRBJ2-7, with 12 bases fitting TRBD2. This clonotype originated in a man under 40 in good health and CMV-seropositive. The CDR3 bases are TGTGCCAGCAGACTAGCGGGAGGCCACGAGCAGTACTTC. Protein product: CASRLAGGHEQYF.